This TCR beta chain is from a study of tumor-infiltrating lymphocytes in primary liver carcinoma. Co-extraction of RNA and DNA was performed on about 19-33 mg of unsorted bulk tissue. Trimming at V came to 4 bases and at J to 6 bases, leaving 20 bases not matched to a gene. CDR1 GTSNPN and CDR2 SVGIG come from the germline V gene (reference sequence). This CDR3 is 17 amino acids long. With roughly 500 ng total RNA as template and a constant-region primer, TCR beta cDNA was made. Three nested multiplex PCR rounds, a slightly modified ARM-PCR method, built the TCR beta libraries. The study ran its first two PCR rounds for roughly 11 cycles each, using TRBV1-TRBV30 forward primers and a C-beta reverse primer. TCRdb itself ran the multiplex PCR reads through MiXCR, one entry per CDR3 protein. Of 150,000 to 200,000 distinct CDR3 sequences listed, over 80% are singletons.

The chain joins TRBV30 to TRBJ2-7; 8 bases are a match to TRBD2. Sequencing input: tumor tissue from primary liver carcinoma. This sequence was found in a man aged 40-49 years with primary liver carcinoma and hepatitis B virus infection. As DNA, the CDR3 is TGTGCCTGGAATGTAATAAACGCGGGAGGCTACTACGGCGAGCAGTACTTC. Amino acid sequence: CAWNVINAGGYYGEQYF. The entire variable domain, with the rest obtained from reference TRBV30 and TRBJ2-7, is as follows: SQTIHQWPATLVQPVGSPLSLECTVEGTSNPNLYWYRQAAGRGLQLLFYSVGIGQISSEVPQNLSASRPQDRQFILSSKKLLLSDSGFYLCAWNVINAGGYYGEQYFGPGTRLTVT.